This passage covers 26 T cell receptor beta chains from one sample sequenced in a study of liver allograft versus peripheral blood T cells. In the study overall: Within transplanted livers, the T cell receptor repertoires were examined and compared against the repertoires present in the peripheral blood of liver transplant recipients.

TCRdb independently ran MiXCR on the reads; one entry per CDR3 protein. The table includes about 13,000 distinct CDR3 sequences, 15% to 20% detected once. The receptors stem from a human patient who had a liver transplant. Some T cells may originate from the graft donor.

This clonotype is labeled medium-sized. The chain recombines TRBV18 with TRBJ1-1; 10 nucleotides align to TRBD1. The CDR3 sequence is 16 residues long. Germline V gene lookup returns CDR1 KGHSH and CDR2 LQKENI. V trimming: 3 bases; J trimming: 6 bases; junction bases outside the gene matches: 10. In nucleotides, the CDR3 is TGTGCCAGCTCACCGCAGGGACAGGGGATGAGCCCTGAAGCTTTCTTT. This codes for CASSPQGQGMSPEAFF.

This clonotype is medium-sized. The chain links TRBV6-5 to TRBJ2-5; 13 nucleotides line up with TRBD2. The CDR3 sequence is 15 residues long. J lost 4 bases, V lost 5 bases, and 4 bases had no gene match. The germline V gene encodes CDR1 MNHEY and CDR2 SVGAGI. CDR3 amino acids: CASSRTSGRGETQYF. CDR3 nucleotide sequence: TGTGCCAGCAGTAGGACTAGCGGGAGAGGAGAGACCCAGTACTTC.

The gene calls are TRBV20-1 and TRBJ1-5; D unclear. The germline CDR1 and CDR2 sequences are DFQATT and SNEGSKA (reference sequence). The CDR3 extends over 15 amino acids. Trimming took off 3 bases at V and 3 bases at J, with 15 bases between the two ends. CDR3 protein: CSASGSGVTNQPQHF. The CDR3 coding sequence is TGCAGTGCTAGTGGGTCCGGGGTTACCAATCAGCCCCAGCATTTT.

This clonotype appeared many times. The chain couples TRBV27 to TRBJ2-7, with D perhaps matching TRBD1 (6 bases). The germline V and J ends were trimmed by 7 bases and 7 bases, with 23 bases remaining between them. The CDR3 has 15 amino acids. CDR1 and CDR2 (germline): MNHEY, SMNVEV (reference sequence). The CDR3 reads CASTSGQLTYREQYF. The DNA of the CDR3 is TGTGCCAGCACTTCCGGACAGTTAACTTATCGGGAGCAGTACTTC.

Remarks on this clonotype: A much bigger clone sits one base away, suggesting this may be a read error. The V and J genes are TRBV19 and TRBJ2-3; D is uncertain. Germline V gives CDR1 LNHDA, CDR2 SQIVND (reference sequence). Trimming took 1 base from V and 6 from J, leaving 8 bases between them. The CDR3 contains 13 residues. Here the CDR3 reads CASSIGRRDTQYF. CDR3 DNA sequence: TGTGCCAGTAGTATAGGTCGTCGGGATACGCAGTATTTT.

The chain couples TRBV7-9 to TRBJ1-2; weak D call: TRBD1 (5 bases). Trimming removed 5 bases from V and 1 base from J, with 20 bases in between. Germline V lookup: CDR1 SEHNR, CDR2 FQNEAQ (reference sequence). This CDR3 spans 17 amino acids. This CDR3 reads CASSPPYRQGLNYGYTF. CDR3 in DNA: TGTGCCAGCAGCCCCCCTTATAGGCAGGGACTTAACTATGGCTACACCTTC.

Sample share makes this clonotype medium-sized (0.01 to 0.1%). The chain is built from TRBV19 and TRBJ2-5; D assignment may be TRBD1 or TRBD2 (5 bases each). Germline assignment: CDR1 LNHDA and CDR2 SQIVND (reference sequence). Between the trimmed V and J ends, which lost 5 bases and 5 bases, there was a span of 15 bases. The CDR3 length is 14 residues. The CDR3 loop is CASSPEGRGETQYF. The CDR3 coding sequence is TGTGCCAGTAGTCCAGAGGGGCGAGGCGAGACCCAGTACTTC.

This clonotype was observed many times. The chain employs TRBV27 and TRBJ2-4; D ambiguous. This CDR3 is built from 14 residues. CDR1 is MNHEY, CDR2 SMNVEV, per germline (reference sequence). V gave up 5 bases and J gave up 3 bases, with 11 bases separating them. The CDR3 nucleotides are TGTGCCAGCAGTGGAGCTGGTGGCAAAAACATTCAGTACTTC. It specifies CASSGAGGKNIQYF.

This clonotype was observed at least ten times. The chain uses TRBV18 and TRBJ2-5; weak D call: TRBD2 (6 bases). Trimming took off 0 bases at V and 1 base at J, with 21 bases between the two ends. This CDR3 spans 19 amino acids. Germline-derived CDR1 and CDR2 are KGHSH and LQKENI. The CDR3 spells CASSPPEAGTYDGQETQYF. CDR3 DNA: TGTGCCAGCTCACCACCGGAGGCGGGGACCTACGATGGCCAAGAGACCCAGTACTTC.

The CDR3 DNA follows: TGTGCCAGCAGCCAAGATTGGGGCAGGAATCCAGATACGCAGTATTTT. It codes for CASSQDWGRNPDTQYF. The chain links TRBV14 to TRBJ2-3, with a weak D call TRBD1 (5 bases). The V end lost 0 bases, the J end lost 4 bases, and 14 bases lay between the germline ends. Germline CDR1 is SGHDN and CDR2 is FVKESK. CDR3 length: 16 residues. Together with reference TRBV14 and TRBJ2-3, the CDR3 gives the full variable domain: EAGVTQFPSHSVIEKGQTVTLRCDPISGHDNLYWYRRVMGKEIKFLLHFVKESKQDESGMPNNRFLAERTGGTYSTLKVQPAELEDSGVYFCASSQDWGRNPDTQYFGPGTRLTVL.

By sample fraction, this clonotype is medium-sized. The chain combines TRBV29-1 with TRBJ1-2; D is unresolved. CDR1 and CDR2 from the germline V gene are SQVTM and ANQGSEA. The CDR3 consists of 12 residues. V lost 6 bases to trimming and J lost 7 bases, with 15 bases between them. CDR3 region: CSVDTRMAGYTF. CDR3 DNA: TGCAGCGTGGATACACGAATGGCTGGCTACACCTTC.

This clonotype was found many times. The chain couples TRBV27 to TRBJ1-4, with D possibly TRBD1 on 5 matching bases. The CDR3 contains 13 residues. Germline lookup yields CDR1 MNHEY and CDR2 SMNVEV (reference sequence). V lost 8 bases, J lost 6 bases, and 13 bases lay in between. The CDR3 loop is CASRGGRYEKLFF. CDR3 coding DNA: TGTGCCAGCCGGGGGGGTCGGTATGAAAAACTGTTTTTT.

This clonotype occurred a few times. The genes are TRBV6-1 and TRBJ2-4; 10 bases are a match to TRBD1. V lost 4 bases and J lost 11; bases outside the gene matches: 2. The CDR3 sequence is 12 residues long. Germline assignment: CDR1 MNHNS and CDR2 SASEGT. For the CDR3, the DNA is TGTGCCAGCAGTGCCGGGACAGGGGTTCAGTACTTC. Residues: CASSAGTGVQYF.

Within the sample, this clonotype is medium-sized. This chain joins TRBV18 and TRBJ2-2; D gene uncertain. This CDR3 contains 12 residues. Trimming cost V 1 base and J 5 bases, with 2 bases left between them. In germline, CDR1 is KGHSH, CDR2 LQKENI. The CDR3 spells CASSPRTGELFF. The CDR3 DNA reads as TGTGCCAGCTCACCACGAACCGGGGAGCTGTTTTTT. The full variable domain, rest sourced from reference TRBV18 and TRBJ2-2, is NAGVMQNPRHLVRRRGQEARLRCSPMKGHSHVYWYRQLPEEGLKFMVYLQKENIIDESGMPKERFSAEFPKEGPSILRIQQVVRGDSAAYFCASSPRTGELFFGEGSRLTVL.

This clonotype was counted a few times. This chain uses TRBV14 with TRBJ2-3, with D perhaps TRBD2 (6 bases). CDR1 and CDR2 (germline): SGHDN, FVKESK. The CDR3 is 13 residues long. V lost 4 bases and J 7 bases, leaving 12 bases between the germline ends. Written as DNA, the CDR3 is TGTGCCAGCAGCCGGGGGGAGCGGAATACGCAGTATTTT. This gives the protein CASSRGERNTQYF.

This clonotype came up a few times. V gene TRBV30 combines with J gene TRBJ1-5, with TRBD1 matching over 7 bases. Losses at the gene ends were 5 bases for V and 4 bases for J; bases not matched to a gene: 5. CDR3 length: 13 residues. Germline CDR1 reads GTSNPN; CDR2 reads SVGIG (reference sequence). DNA for the CDR3: TGTGCCTGGGTAACAGGGGATAATCAGCCCCAGCATTTT. Translation: CAWVTGDNQPQHF.

This clonotype was seen only a few times. This rearrangement joins TRBV5-5 to TRBJ1-5; TRBD1 is a possible D gene (5 bases). With 0 bases removed from V and 6 bases from J, the gap between germline ends came to 13 bases. Germline loops: CDR1 SGHKS, CDR2 YYEKEE (reference sequence). The CDR3 is 15 amino acids. The CDR3 DNA reads as TGTGCCAGCAGCTTGGGGGGGGGGAACGGTCAGCCCCAGCATTTT. It encodes CASSLGGGNGQPQHF.

With respect to this clonotype: It may be a read error: a sequence one base away is much more abundant. This likely comes from a read error, as the CDR3 has no conserved phenylalanine or tryptophan at its end. The V call is TRBV6-5, the J call TRBJ1-6; D gene uncertain. Germline V gene lookup returns CDR1 MNHEY and CDR2 SVGAGI. This CDR3 is built from 11 residues. The V end was cut by 7 bases, the J end by 10 bases, with 8 bases between. CDR3 bases: TGTGCCAGCACCGGAGAATCACCCCTCCACTAT. Translated, it gives CASTGESPLHY.

As to this clonotype: The junction does not match germline at one end; this may be a read error. The CDR3 DNA reads TGTACCAGCCGCCCAAACTCTCGTAGGGAGCAGTACTTC. It encodes CTSRPNSRREQYF. J is TRBJ2-7 and V is TRBV6-6; D is ambiguous. The CDR3 runs 13 residues. Germline CDR1 reads MNHNY; CDR2 reads SVGAGI (reference sequence).

Worth noting for this clonotype: Given a much more abundant clone one base away, this may be a read error. The rearrangement joins TRBV27 to TRBJ2-1; no clear D gene. In germline, CDR1 is MNHEY, CDR2 SMNVEV (reference sequence). Deletions cut 3 bases from V and 1 base from J, with 10 bases between. The CDR3 is 15 amino acids. The DNA for the CDR3 is TGTGCCAGCAGTTTCCCGGTAGGGTCCTACAATGAGCAGTTCTTC. This gives the protein CASSFPVGSYNEQFF.

This clonotype was counted many times. This chain connects TRBV7-9 to TRBJ2-2; the D gene could be TRBD1 or TRBD2 (5 bases each). The germline V and J ends were trimmed by 3 bases and 2 bases, with 22 bases remaining between them. This CDR3 has 19 residues. Per the germline V gene, CDR1 is SEHNR and CDR2 is FQNEAQ (reference sequence). In DNA form, the CDR3 reads TGTGCCAGCAGCTTTCAAACTGGCCAGGGAGTCTCAAACACCGGGGAGCTGTTTTTT. It yields the protein CASSFQTGQGVSNTGELFF.

V and J are TRBV30 and TRBJ2-1; D is unresolved. Per the germline V gene, CDR1 is GTSNPN and CDR2 is SVGIG (reference sequence). Between the trimmed V and J ends, which lost 4 bases and 7 bases, there was a span of 14 bases. This CDR3 comprises 13 residues. The DNA for the CDR3 is TGTGCCTGGACCCCCCCGCCCCTGAATGAGCAGTTCTTC. Translation gives CAWTPPPLNEQFF.

This clonotype is classed as medium-sized. This sequence joins TRBV19 and TRBJ1-2; no firm D call. V gave up 4 bases and J gave up 1 base, with 13 bases separating them. This CDR3 comprises 15 residues. Germline V gene sequence: CDR1 LNHDA, CDR2 SQIVND (reference sequence). This CDR3 reads CASSTIETLNYGYTF. The CDR3 nucleotides read TGTGCCAGTAGTACAATCGAGACACTTAACTATGGCTACACCTTC.

This clonotype was counted between two and nine times. The chain has TRBV28 and TRBJ1-2; 7 bases line up with TRBD1. Germline loops: CDR1 MDHEN, CDR2 SYDVKM. Unmatched junction bases numbered 11, after V lost 4 bases and J lost 6 bases. The CDR3 loop spans 15 amino acids. The CDR3 region has the DNA TGTGCCAGCAGTTCCGCGGGGGAAACAGGGGATGGCTACACCTTC. The encoded protein is CASSSAGETGDGYTF.

This clonotype appeared once. V gene TRBV5-6 combines with J gene TRBJ2-7; D perhaps matches TRBD2 (6 bases). The CDR3 contains 15 residues. Trimming removed 2 bases at V and 7 bases at J, with 19 bases between. Per germline, CDR1 SGHDT and CDR2 YYEEEE. The CDR3 protein is CASSFGTPKSGEQYF. Here the CDR3 DNA reads TGTGCCAGCAGCTTCGGGACTCCCAAATCGGGGGAGCAGTACTTC.

This clonotype is medium-sized within its sample. The V call is TRBV27, the J call TRBJ1-6, with 8 positions matching TRBD1. Trimming took 2 bases from V and 2 from J; bases not matched to a gene: 2. Germline V gives CDR1 MNHEY, CDR2 SMNVEV (reference sequence). This CDR3 has 16 amino acids. This chain's CDR3 is CASSLRTGPYNSPLHF. Here the CDR3 DNA reads TGTGCCAGCAGTTTAAGGACAGGGCCCTATAATTCACCCCTCCACTTT.